This T cell receptor (beta chain) came from a study of T cells after yellow fever vaccination. Making TCR cDNA involved 5'RACE template switching, which added UMIs and a universal primer site. TCRdb itself ran the 5' RACE reads through MiXCR, one entry per CDR3 protein. The sample contains about 330,000 distinct CDR3 sequences, 4.1% of which appear only once. Study observations and caveats: Though it reached lower strength, the secondary response hit its peak faster, day 5 versus 15. Clones that expanded after primary vaccination mostly reappeared after the booster (nearly 98% CD4, 75% to 90% CD8).

This clonotype appeared a few times. Antigen unknown. This receptor was obtained from a man younger than 35 who received the YFV17D yellow fever vaccine. The sample in question was PBMCs, obtained 5 days after the yellow fever booster vaccination.

The DNA of the CDR3 is TGTGCCAGCAGCACCCCCGACGCCGGTAATAATTCACCCCTCCACTTT. Its translation: CASSTPDAGNNSPLHF. The rearrangement links TRBV7-9 to TRBJ1-6, with D unresolved. Trimming took 5 bases from V and 5 from J, leaving 16 bases between them. The germline gives CDR1 SEHNR, CDR2 FQNEAQ (reference sequence). CDR3 size: 16 residues.